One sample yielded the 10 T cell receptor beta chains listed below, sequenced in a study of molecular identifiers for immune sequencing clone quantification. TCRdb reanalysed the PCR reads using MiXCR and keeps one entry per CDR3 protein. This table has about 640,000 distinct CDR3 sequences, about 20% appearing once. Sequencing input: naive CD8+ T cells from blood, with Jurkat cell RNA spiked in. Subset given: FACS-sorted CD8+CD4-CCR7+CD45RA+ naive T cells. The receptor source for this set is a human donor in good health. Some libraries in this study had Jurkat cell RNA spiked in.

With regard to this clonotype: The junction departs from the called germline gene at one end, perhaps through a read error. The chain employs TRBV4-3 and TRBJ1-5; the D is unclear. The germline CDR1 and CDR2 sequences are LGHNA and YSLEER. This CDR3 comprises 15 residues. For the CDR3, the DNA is TGCACCAGCAGCCAAGATGGGCGTAGCAATCAGCCCCAGCATTTT. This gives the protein CTSSQDGRSNQPQHF.

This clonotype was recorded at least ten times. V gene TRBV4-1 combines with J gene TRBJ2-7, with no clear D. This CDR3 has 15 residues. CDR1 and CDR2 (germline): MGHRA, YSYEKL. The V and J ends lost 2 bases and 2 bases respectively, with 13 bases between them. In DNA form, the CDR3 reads TGCGCCAGCAGCCAACGTTTTTCAGGAACCTACGAGCAGTACTTC. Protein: CASSQRFSGTYEQYF.

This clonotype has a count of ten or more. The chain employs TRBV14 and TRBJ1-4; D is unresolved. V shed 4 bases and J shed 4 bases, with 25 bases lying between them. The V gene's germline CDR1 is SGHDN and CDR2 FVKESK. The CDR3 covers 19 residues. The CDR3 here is CASSPEPSDPFHLNEKLFF. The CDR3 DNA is TGTGCCAGCAGCCCAGAACCAAGTGACCCTTTTCACCTTAATGAAAAACTGTTTTTT.

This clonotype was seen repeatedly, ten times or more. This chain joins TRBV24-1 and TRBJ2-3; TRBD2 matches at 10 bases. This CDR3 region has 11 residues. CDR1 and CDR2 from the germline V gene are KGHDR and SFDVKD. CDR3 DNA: TGTAGCGGGGGGGCAGCAGATACGCAGTATTTT. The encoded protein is CSGGAADTQYF.

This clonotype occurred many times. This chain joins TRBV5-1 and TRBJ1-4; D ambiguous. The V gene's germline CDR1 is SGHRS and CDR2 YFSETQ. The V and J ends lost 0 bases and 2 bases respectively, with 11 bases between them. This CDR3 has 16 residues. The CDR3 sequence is CASSLEPYSTNEKLFF. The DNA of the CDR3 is TGCGCCAGCAGCTTGGAGCCATATAGCACTAATGAAAAACTGTTTTTT.

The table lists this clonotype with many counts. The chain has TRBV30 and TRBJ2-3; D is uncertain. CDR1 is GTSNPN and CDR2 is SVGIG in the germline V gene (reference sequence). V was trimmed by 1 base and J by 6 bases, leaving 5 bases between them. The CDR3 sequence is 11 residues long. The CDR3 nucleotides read TGTGCCTGGAGTGAGGTGGATACGCAGTATTTT. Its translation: CAWSEVDTQYF.

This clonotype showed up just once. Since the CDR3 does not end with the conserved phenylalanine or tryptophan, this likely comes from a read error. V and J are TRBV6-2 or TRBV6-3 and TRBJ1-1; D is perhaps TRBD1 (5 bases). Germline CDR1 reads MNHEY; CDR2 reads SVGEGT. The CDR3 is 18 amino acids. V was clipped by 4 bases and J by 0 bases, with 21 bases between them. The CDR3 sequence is CASSLVRIDSLMNTEAFL. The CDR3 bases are TGTGCCAGCAGTTTGGTGCGGATCGACAGCCTCATGAACACTGAAGCTTTCCTT.

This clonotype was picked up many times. In DNA form, the CDR3 reads TGTGCCAGCAGCTTGGAGTGGACTAGCGGGAGAGTTTTGAGAGATACGCAGTATTTT. This gives the protein CASSLEWTSGRVLRDTQYF. The V gene is TRBV5-6, the J gene TRBJ2-3; TRBD2 agrees at 13 bases. Germline V gene lookup returns CDR1 SGHDT and CDR2 YYEEEE. The CDR3 runs to 19 residues. V shed 0 bases and J 5 bases; nucleotides not matched to a gene: 12.

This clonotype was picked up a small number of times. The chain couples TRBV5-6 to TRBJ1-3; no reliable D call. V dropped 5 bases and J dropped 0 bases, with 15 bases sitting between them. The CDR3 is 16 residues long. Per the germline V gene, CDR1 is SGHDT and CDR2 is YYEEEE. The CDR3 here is CASSTSGIHSGNTIYF. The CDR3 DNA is TGTGCCAGCAGTACTTCCGGAATCCACTCTGGAAACACCATATATTTT. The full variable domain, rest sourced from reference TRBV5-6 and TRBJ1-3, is DAGVTQSPTHLIKTRGQQVTLRCSPKSGHDTVSWYQQALGQGPQFIFQYYEEEERQRGNFPDRFSGHQFPNYSSELNVNALLLGDSALYLCASSTSGIHSGNTIYFGEGSWLTVV.

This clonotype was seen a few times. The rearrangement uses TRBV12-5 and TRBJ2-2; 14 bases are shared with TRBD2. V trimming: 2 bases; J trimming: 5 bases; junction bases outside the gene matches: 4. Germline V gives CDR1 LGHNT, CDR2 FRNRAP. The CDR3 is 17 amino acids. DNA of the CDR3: TGTGCTAGTGGTTTGTGGACTAGCGGGGGGCCTACCGGGGAGCTGTTTTTT. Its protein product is CASGLWTSGGPTGELFF.